This T cell receptor (beta chain) stems from a study of T cell changes during pregnancy in multiple sclerosis. Some clones are missing from TCRdb's copy, which holds only in-frame ones; the method was immunoSEQ multiplex PCR. The sample yields tens of thousands of clones, 85% seen once. Trimming removed 6 bases at V and 4 bases at J, with 9 bases between. Germline loops: CDR1 PRHDT, CDR2 FYEKMQ (reference sequence). CDR3 length: 13 residues. The chain couples TRBV13 to TRBJ1-4, with a possible D match to TRBD1 (5 bases). The specimen was CD8+ T cells from peripheral blood mononuclear cells, collected after pregnancy. This clonotype was obtained from a female donor with multiple sclerosis, enrolled in a pregnancy study. The chain's CDR3 is CASRGVLNEKLFF. The CDR3 region has the DNA TGTGCCAGCAGAGGGGTCCTTAATGAAAAACTGTTTTTT.